The 16 T cell receptor beta chains given below trace back to one sample, sequenced in a study of blood T cell repertoires in COVID-19. This table comes from immunoSEQ multiplex PCR, and its TCRdb copy is limited to in-frame clones, with some not included. The sample holds fewer than 70,000 clones, about 85% seen once. The source material was peripheral blood. The receptors derive from a man at least 80 years old with acute or convalescent COVID-19.

The chain recombines TRBV24-1 with TRBJ2-1; 12 positions agree with TRBD1. This CDR3 spans 15 amino acids. Per the germline V gene, CDR1 is KGHDR and CDR2 is SFDVKD. The junction had 4 bases not matched to a gene; V was cut back by 5 bases and J by 6 bases. The CDR3, as DNA: TGTGCCACCAGTGTAGGGACAGGGGGCCCCAATGAGCAGTTCTTC. Its translation is CATSVGTGGPNEQFF.

This clone was seen just once. The gene calls are TRBV29-1 and TRBJ2-3, with 8 bases aligning to TRBD2. This CDR3 region has 16 residues. Germline assignment: CDR1 SQVTM and CDR2 ANQGSEA. V lost 7 bases to trimming and J lost 6 bases; unmatched junction nucleotides: 18. In DNA form, the CDR3 reads TGCAGCGGTTGTGGAGGGTCCCTAGCGGGTTGGGATACGCAGTATTTT. As protein: CSGCGGSLAGWDTQYF.

The chain employs TRBV6-5 and TRBJ2-3, with 8 positions matching TRBD2. This CDR3 region has 15 residues. V shed 8 bases, J shed 2 bases, and the junction held 9 bases outside the gene matches. CDR1 is MNHEY and CDR2 is SVGAGI in the germline V gene. CDR3 DNA sequence: TGTGCCAGCCGACCAGCGGGAGTAAACACAGATACGCAGTATTTT. This gives the protein CASRPAGVNTDTQYF.

The chain joins TRBV7-9 to TRBJ2-6; D may be TRBD1 (5 bases). The CDR3 is 17 residues long. The V end was cut by 3 bases, the J end by 0 bases, with 12 bases between. Germline CDR1 reads SEHNR; CDR2 reads FQNEAQ (reference sequence). CDR3 in amino acids: CASSFGRAPSGANVLTF. The CDR3 DNA reads TGTGCCAGCAGCTTTGGCAGGGCCCCCTCTGGGGCCAACGTCCTGACTTTC. Based on the CDR3 plus reference TRBV7-9 and TRBJ2-6, the full variable domain is DTGVSQNPRHKITKRGQNVTFRCDPISEHNRLYWYRQTLGQGPEFLTYFQNEAQLEKSRLLSDRFSAERPKGSFSTLEIQRTEQGDSAMYLCASSFGRAPSGANVLTFGAGSRLTVL.

The chain links TRBV5-1 to TRBJ1-1; 7 positions agree with TRBD1. The germline V gene has CDR1 SGHRS and CDR2 YFSETQ. CDR3 length: 19 amino acids. V lost 5 bases and J lost 1; bases outside the gene matches: 20. The CDR3 sequence is CASSQDRERGKGANTEAFF. The CDR3 DNA follows: TGCGCCAGCAGTCAAGACAGGGAAAGAGGCAAAGGGGCGAACACTGAAGCTTTCTTT.

This clone was detected a few times. CDR3 nucleotide sequence: TGTGCCAGCAGCCGACAGGGGGCGCAAGCCAACTATGGCTACACCTTC. Amino acids: CASSRQGAQANYGYTF. The V gene is TRBV5-4, the J gene TRBJ1-2; 10 bases match TRBD1. The ends lost 4 bases at V and 2 bases at J; junction bases unmatched: 8. Germline CDR1 reads SGHNT; CDR2 reads YYREEE (reference sequence). The CDR3 extends over 16 amino acids. Full variable domain (remainder filled in from reference TRBV5-4 and TRBJ1-2): ETGVTQSPTHLIKTRGQQVTLRCSSQSGHNTVSWYQQALGQGPQFIFQYYREEENGRGNFPPRFSGLQFPNYSSELNVNALELDDSALYLCASSRQGAQANYGYTFGSGTRLTVV.

The chain couples TRBV5-8 to TRBJ2-1, with 7 bases identical to TRBD2. The length of the CDR3 is 17 residues. V trimming: 0 bases; J trimming: 1 base; junction bases outside the gene matches: 7. Germline V CDR1 and CDR2: SGHTS, YDEGEE. The CDR3 region is CASSLGLAVQSYNEQFF. In DNA form, the CDR3 reads TGTGCCAGCAGCTTGGGACTAGCCGTACAATCCTACAATGAGCAGTTCTTC.

Concerning this clone itself: Sequence at one end of the junction differs from germline and may be a read error. The chain couples TRBV5-6 to TRBJ2-7; TRBD1 is a possible D gene (6 bases). This CDR3 has 11 amino acids. The V gene's germline CDR1 is SGHDT and CDR2 YYEEEE. For the CDR3, the DNA is TGTGCCAGCAGCTCAACAGGGCCGCCGGACTTC. Translation: CASSSTGPPDF.

J is TRBJ1-5 and V is TRBV6-5; a weak D match, TRBD1 (6 bases). Germline values: CDR1 MNHEY, CDR2 SVGAGI. Trimming took off 6 bases at V and 2 bases at J, with 14 bases between the two ends. This CDR3 region has 15 residues. CDR3 sequence (DNA): TGTGCCAGCAGGGGGGCCCAAGCGGGCAATCAGCCCCAGCATTTT. Residues: CASRGAQAGNQPQHF.

The rearrangement uses TRBV7-2 and TRBJ1-1; D is perhaps TRBD1 (6 bases). The germline CDR1 and CDR2 sequences are SGHTA and FQGNSA. CDR3 length: 14 amino acids. The germline V and J ends were trimmed by 5 bases and 8 bases, with 18 bases remaining between them. The CDR3 loop reads CASSPQGADGEAFF. For the CDR3, the DNA is TGTGCCAGCAGCCCACAGGGCGCCGACGGAGAAGCTTTCTTT.

The rearrangement links TRBV18 to TRBJ2-3; 9 bases agree with TRBD2. V gave up 6 bases and J gave up 5 bases; unmatched junction bases: 6. Germline values: CDR1 KGHSH, CDR2 LQKENI. The CDR3 totals 14 residues. The CDR3 region has the DNA TGTGCCAGCTCCCCGAGGACTAGCGAAGATACGCAGTATTTT. It codes for CASSPRTSEDTQYF.

The V call is TRBV6-5, the J call TRBJ1-5; TRBD1 agrees at 8 bases. This CDR3 contains 14 residues. Germline V CDR1 and CDR2: MNHEY, SVGAGI. The ends lost 6 bases at V and 8 bases at J; junction bases unmatched: 9. CDR3 sequence (DNA): TGTGCCAGCAGGGCGGGGGACAGGTCAAAGCCCCAGCATTTT. Its translation: CASRAGDRSKPQHF.

This clone was recorded a few times. J is TRBJ1-3 and V is TRBV6-1; TRBD1 agrees at 8 bases. The CDR3 has 18 amino acids. After removal of 0 bases from V and 4 bases from J, the junction contained 11 bases not matched to a gene. Looked up from germline, CDR1 is MNHNS and CDR2 is SASEGT. CDR3 in amino acids: CASSEALAGGAYGNTIYF. CDR3 DNA: TGTGCCAGCAGTGAAGCGCTGGCAGGGGGCGCGTACGGAAACACCATATATTTT.

The chain links TRBV5-1 to TRBJ2-5; the D is unclear. The ends were cut back, 4 bases at V and 1 base at J, with 8 bases in the middle. The CDR3 totals 13 residues. The germline gives CDR1 SGHRS, CDR2 YFSETQ. CDR3 nucleotides: TGCGCCAGCAGCCCCGGGTCCCAAGAGACCCAGTACTTC. Translated, it gives CASSPGSQETQYF.

The CDR3 region is CASSEGAEKYNEQFF. In DNA form, the CDR3 reads TGCGCCAGCAGTGAGGGAGCGGAAAAATACAATGAGCAGTTCTTC. The chain carries TRBV10-2 and TRBJ2-1; a possible D gene is TRBD2 (5 bases). The CDR3 runs 15 residues. The germline V gene encodes CDR1 WSHSY and CDR2 SAAADI. The V end was cut by 2 bases, the J end by 4 bases, with 12 bases between.

V is TRBV21-1 and J is TRBJ1-5; TRBD1 is the table's D call, not checked against the DNA. TRBV21-1 is marked as a pseudogene. The CDR3 totals 17 residues. CDR3 region: CASSKGGAGEVNQPQHF. The CDR3 DNA reads as TGTGCCAGCAGCAAAGGGGGCGCAGGGGAAGTCAATCAGCCCCAGCATTTT.